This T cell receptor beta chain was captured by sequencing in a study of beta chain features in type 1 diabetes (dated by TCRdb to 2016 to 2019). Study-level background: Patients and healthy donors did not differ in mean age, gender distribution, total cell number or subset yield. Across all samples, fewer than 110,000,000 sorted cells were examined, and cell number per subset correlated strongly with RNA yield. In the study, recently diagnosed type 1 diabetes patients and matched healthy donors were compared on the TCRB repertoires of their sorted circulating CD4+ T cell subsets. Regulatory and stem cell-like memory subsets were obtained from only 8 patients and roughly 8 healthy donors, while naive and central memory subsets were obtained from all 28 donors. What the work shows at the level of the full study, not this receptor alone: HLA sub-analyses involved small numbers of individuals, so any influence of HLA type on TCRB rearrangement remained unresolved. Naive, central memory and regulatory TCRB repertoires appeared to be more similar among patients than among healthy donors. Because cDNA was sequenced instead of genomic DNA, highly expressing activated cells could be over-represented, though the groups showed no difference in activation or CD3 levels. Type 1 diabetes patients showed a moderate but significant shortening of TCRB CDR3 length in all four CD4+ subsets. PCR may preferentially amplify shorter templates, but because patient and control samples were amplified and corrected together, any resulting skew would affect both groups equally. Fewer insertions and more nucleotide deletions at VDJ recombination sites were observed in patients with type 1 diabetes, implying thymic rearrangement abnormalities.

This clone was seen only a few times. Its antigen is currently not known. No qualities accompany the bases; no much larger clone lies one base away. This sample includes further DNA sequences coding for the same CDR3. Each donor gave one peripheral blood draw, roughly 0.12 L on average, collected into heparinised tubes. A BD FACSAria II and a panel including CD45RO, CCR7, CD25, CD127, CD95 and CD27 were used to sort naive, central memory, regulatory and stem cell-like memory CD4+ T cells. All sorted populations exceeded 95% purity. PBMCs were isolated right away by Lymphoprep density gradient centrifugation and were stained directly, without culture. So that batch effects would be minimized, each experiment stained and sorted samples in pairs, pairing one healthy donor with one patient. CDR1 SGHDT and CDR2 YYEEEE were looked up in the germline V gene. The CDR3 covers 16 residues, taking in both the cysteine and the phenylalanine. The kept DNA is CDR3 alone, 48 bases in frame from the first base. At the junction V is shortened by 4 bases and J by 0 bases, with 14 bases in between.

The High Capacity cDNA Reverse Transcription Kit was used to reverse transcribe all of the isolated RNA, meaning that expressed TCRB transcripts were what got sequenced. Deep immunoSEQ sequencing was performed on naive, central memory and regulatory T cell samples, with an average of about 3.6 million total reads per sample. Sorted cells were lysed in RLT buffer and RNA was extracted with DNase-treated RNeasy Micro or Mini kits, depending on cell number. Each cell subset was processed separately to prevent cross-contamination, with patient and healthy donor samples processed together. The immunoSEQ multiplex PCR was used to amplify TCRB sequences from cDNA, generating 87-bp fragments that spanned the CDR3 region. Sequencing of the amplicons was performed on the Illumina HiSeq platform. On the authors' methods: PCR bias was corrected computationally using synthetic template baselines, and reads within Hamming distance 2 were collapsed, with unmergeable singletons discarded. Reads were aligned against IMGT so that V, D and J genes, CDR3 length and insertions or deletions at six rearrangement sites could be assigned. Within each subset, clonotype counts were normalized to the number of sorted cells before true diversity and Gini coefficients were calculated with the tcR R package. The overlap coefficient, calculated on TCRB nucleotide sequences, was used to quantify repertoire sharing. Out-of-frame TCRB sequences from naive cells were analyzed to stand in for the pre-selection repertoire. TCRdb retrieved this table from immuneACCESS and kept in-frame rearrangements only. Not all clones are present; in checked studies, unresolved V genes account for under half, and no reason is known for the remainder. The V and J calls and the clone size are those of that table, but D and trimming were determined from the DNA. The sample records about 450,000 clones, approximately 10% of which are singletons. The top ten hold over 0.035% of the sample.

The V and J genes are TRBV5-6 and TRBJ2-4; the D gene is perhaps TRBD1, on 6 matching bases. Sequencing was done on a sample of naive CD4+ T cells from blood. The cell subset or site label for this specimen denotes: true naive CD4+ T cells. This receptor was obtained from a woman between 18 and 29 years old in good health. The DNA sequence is TGTGCCAGCAGCCTAGGACAGATTCTAGCCAAAAACATTCAGTACTTC. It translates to CASSLGQILAKNIQYF.